Below, one TCR beta chain is given with its context. Its cognate antigen is unknown. Whole blood was used without fractionation, so all unsorted peripheral T cells were included. This record comes from a study of HIV-infected patients and healthy controls. The CDR3 spans 14 residues. Germline CDR1 reads SGHNT; CDR2 reads YYREEE (reference sequence). V lost 3 bases, J lost 6 bases, and 14 bases lay in between. Notes on the study in general: Donor HLA types were not determined in the study.

Alpha and beta constant-region primers primed reverse transcription of 400 to 650 ng RNA. Separate chain-specific third strand synthesis with multiplexing indices produced the alpha and beta libraries. TCRdb re-derived calls from the 5' RACE reads in MiXCR, one entry per CDR3 protein. The data show 15,000 to 18,000 distinct CDR3 sequences, approximately 7% seen once. The source is an adult in good health. Sequenced material: blood. V is TRBV5-4 and J is TRBJ2-3, with TRBD2 as a possible D gene (5 bases). The CDR3 nucleotides read TGTGCCAGCAGCTCCGGGCCCACGGGGGATACGCAGTATTTT. Translated: CASSSGPTGDTQYF.